These T cell receptor beta chains were read from a single sample in a study of lymphopenia after photon versus proton radiotherapy. Assay used: immunoSEQ multiplex PCR; TCRdb lists only in-frame clones, some missing. The sample lists around 17,000 clones, 75% to 85% occurring once. The starting material was peripheral blood, obtained from a patient treated with proton-based radiotherapy. The receptors stem from a man aged 70-80 years with pancreatic cancer. The CDR3 runs from the conserved cysteine through the conserved F or W. The D gene is left open where the match is weak. Some rows mark clone size as missing; the rest say once, few, many or name a class of expanded clone.

v_call,clone_size,d_call,j_call,cdr3_nt,cdr3_aa
TRBV10-3,-,TRBD1,TRBJ1-2,TGTGCCATCAGTGAGGAGACAGGGGGCTACAACTATGGCTACACCTTC,CAISEETGGYNYGYTF
TRBV4-2,-,-,TRBJ1-1,TGTGCCAGCAGCCAAGATCAAGTGAACACTGAAGCTTTCTTT,CASSQDQVNTEAFF
TRBV7-8,-,TRBD1,TRBJ1-2,TGTGCCAGCAGCCTTCAACAGGGGGCGCGTGGCTACACCTTC,CASSLQQGARGYTF
TRBV29-1,once,-,TRBJ2-7,TGCAGCGTTGAGCCGCAGGTCGGTTCGCGGGAGCAGTACTTC,CSVEPQVGSREQYF
TRBV7-8,-,TRBD1,TRBJ1-6,TGTGCCAGCAGCTTAGCCACGGACAGGTTGCGTTCACCCCTCCACTTT,CASSLATDRLRSPLHF
TRBV19,few,TRBD1,TRBJ1-2,TGTGCCAGTAGTATAAGCCGAGGACAGGGAGTTGACACCTTC,CASSISRGQGVDTF
TRBV19,-,-,TRBJ1-5,TGTGCCAGTAGTACAGGGCCATACAAAGACCAGCCCCAGCATTTT,CASSTGPYKDQPQHF
TRBV5-1,-,-,TRBJ2-1,TGCGCCAGCAGCCCCGAGACAGGGAGGGGAAATGAGCAGTTCTTC,CASSPETGRGNEQFF
TRBV18,-,TRBD1,TRBJ1-5,TGTGCCAGCTCACCACCGGGACAGGGTGGGCAGCCCCAGCATTTT,CASSPPGQGGQPQHF
TRBV30,-,-,TRBJ1-3,TGTGCCTGGCGGACAGTCCCTGGAAACACCATATATTTT,CAWRTVPGNTIYF
TRBV4-1,-,TRBD1,TRBJ2-7,TGCGCCAGCAGCCAAGAAACCTCGAGGGGGCAATACGAGCAGTACTTC,CASSQETSRGQYEQYF
TRBV5-5,-,TRBD1,TRBJ1-5,TGTGCCAGCAGCTTGGGACAGGGGGCTAATCAGCCCCAGCATTTT,CASSLGQGANQPQHF
TRBV9,-,-,TRBJ2-1,TGTGCCAGCAGCGTAGTAGCAGGGAGTTACAATGAGCAGTTCTTC,CASSVVAGSYNEQFF
TRBV28,-,-,TRBJ1-5,TGTGCCAGCAGTCCTCGAAATAGCAATCAGCCCCAGCATTTT,CASSPRNSNQPQHF
TRBV11-3,once,-,TRBJ1-1,TGTGCCAGCAGCACTTTTTCGACAGGCAACACTGAAGCTTTCTTT,CASSTFSTGNTEAFF
TRBV18,-,TRBD2,TRBJ2-5,TGTGCCAGCTCCCTCGGGAGGGGCCCAGAGACCCAGTACTTC,CASSLGRGPETQYF
TRBV6-5,-,-,TRBJ2-2,TGTGCCAGCAGTTACTCGCGTCGGACGAACACCGGGGAGCTGTTTTTT,CASSYSRRTNTGELFF
TRBV4-1,-,TRBD2,TRBJ2-4,TGCGCCAGCAGCCAGGGGACTAACAAAAACATTCAGTACTTC,CASSQGTNKNIQYF
TRBV30,-,TRBD1,TRBJ1-2,TGTGCCTTCGTAAACTACAGGGGCACTAACTATGGCTACACCTTC,CAFVNYRGTNYGYTF
TRBV5-1,once,TRBD1,TRBJ2-2,TGCGCCAGCAGCTCCCGGGACAGCTTTAACACCGGGGAGCTGTTTTTT,CASSSRDSFNTGELFF
TRBV28,-,TRBD1,TRBJ1-4,TGTGCCAGCAGTTTATCGGGACAGGGAATATACCCAACTAATGAAAAACTGTTTTTT,CASSLSGQGIYPTNEKLFF
TRBV5-5,-,-,TRBJ2-2,TGTGCCAGCAGCTTGACACCGGGACAGAACACCGGGGAGCTGTTTTTT,CASSLTPGQNTGELFF
TRBV19,-,-,TRBJ1-5,TGTGCCAGTAGTTGGCAGGGAGAGCCCCAGCATTTT,CASSWQGEPQHF
TRBV7-9,-,TRBD1,TRBJ1-3,TGTGCCAGCAGCCTACGAGGGACAGGGCAAGGAAACACCATATATTTT,CASSLRGTGQGNTIYF
TRBV4-1,-,-,TRBJ1-6,TGCGCCAGCAGCTCGATTTTTAACAGTTTCTTTAATTCACCCCTCCACTTT,CASSSIFNSFFNSPLHF
TRBV19,-,TRBD2,TRBJ2-3,TGTGCCAGTAGTATACCCCTTGGGAGGGCCGCAGATACGCAGTATTTT,CASSIPLGRAADTQYF
TRBV30,-,TRBD1,TRBJ2-1,TGTGCCTGGATTCAGACAGGGCTCTCTAATGAGCAGTTCTTC,CAWIQTGLSNEQFF
TRBV6-5,-,-,TRBJ1-1,TGTGCCAGCAGTTACTCGAATTCACGTATGAACACTGAAGCTTTCTTT,CASSYSNSRMNTEAFF
TRBV13,-,TRBD1,TRBJ2-5,TGTGCCAGCAGCTTATGGGGACAGGGGGCCGATGGAGAGACCCAGTACTTC,CASSLWGQGADGETQYF
TRBV2,-,-,TRBJ2-7,TGTGCCAGCAGTAGACTAGCCTACGAGCAGTACTTC,CASSRLAYEQYF
TRBV6-4,-,TRBD1,TRBJ2-1,TGTGCCAGCAGTGTGGACAGGTCCTACAATGAGCAGTTCTTC,CASSVDRSYNEQFF
TRBV15,few,TRBD1,TRBJ2-7,TGTGCCACCAGCAGAGGAGGGGGCGCGTCCTACGAGCAGTACTTC,CATSRGGGASYEQYF
TRBV7-4,few,TRBD1,TRBJ2-7,TGTGCCAGCAGCTTACCTCACAGGGGGACCTGGTCCTACGAGCAGTACTTC,CASSLPHRGTWSYEQYF
TRBV15,-,-,TRBJ2-7,TGTGCCACCAGCAGCATAGGCAGGGGCCACGAGCAGTACTTC,CATSSIGRGHEQYF
TRBV11-2,-,-,TRBJ1-1,TGTGCCAGCAGCTTAGATTCAGGGCTCATCACTGAAGCTTTCTTT,CASSLDSGLITEAFF
TRBV7-3,-,-,TRBJ2-6,TGTGCCAGCGGATCGTCTGGGGCCAACGTCCTGACTTTC,CASGSSGANVLTF
TRBV5-1,few,-,TRBJ1-2,TGCGCCAGCAGCTTGGGGGGGTCGAGGGACTCCTATGGCTACACCTTC,CASSLGGSRDSYGYTF
TRBV5-4,-,-,TRBJ2-4,TGTGCCAGCAAGACCGACAGGACGTCGTCAAACATTCAGTACTTC,CASKTDRTSSNIQYF
TRBV7-3,-,-,TRBJ2-7,TGTGCCAGCAGCCCACGGTCCTACGAGCAGTACTTC,CASSPRSYEQYF
TRBV29-1,-,TRBD1,TRBJ2-7,TGCAGCGTTGTTCCGGGACAGGGAGTTTTCTACTCCTACGAGCAGTACTTC,CSVVPGQGVFYSYEQYF
TRBV12-5,-,-,TRBJ2-5,TGTGCTAGTGGTTTGGATGGGGGAGCTCTTCAAGAGACCCAGTACTTC,CASGLDGGALQETQYF
TRBV19,once,TRBD1,TRBJ1-5,TGTGCCAGTCAACAGGGGGCCGGGGATCAGCCCCAGCATTTT,CASQQGAGDQPQHF
TRBV5-6,medium-sized,-,TRBJ1-2,TGTGCCAGCAGCTTGATGGCGGGTGGGAACTATGGCTACACCTTC,CASSLMAGGNYGYTF
TRBV27,-,TRBD1,TRBJ1-1,TGTGCCAGCAGACTACAGGGGAGAACGGACGCTGAAGCTTTCTTT,CASRLQGRTDAEAFF
TRBV19,-,TRBD2,TRBJ2-3,TGTGCCAGTAGTGCCGGACTAGTTAGCACAGATACGCAGTATTTT,CASSAGLVSTDTQYF